Below, 31 T cell receptor beta chains from the same sample are listed, as sequenced in a study of shared clonotypes between healthy human individuals. TCRdb keeps only in-frame clones here, not all; method: immunoSEQ multiplex PCR. The profile shows 1.5 million to 2.5 million clones, 85% to 95% of them singletons. CD8 cells regarded as naive lacked CD45RO, were positively chosen for CCR7, and omitted terminally differentiated effector memory CD45RA+ cells. Sample: naive CD8+ T cells sorted from blood. The receptors were sampled from a man between 18 and 29 years old in good health.

The V call is TRBV4-1, the J call TRBJ2-1; unclear D gene. V dropped 0 bases and J dropped 9 bases, with 6 bases sitting between them. This CDR3 region has 12 residues. Germline-derived CDR1 and CDR2 are MGHRA and YSYEKL. The chain's CDR3 is CASSQEWGEQFF. CDR3 nucleotides: TGCGCCAGCAGCCAAGAGTGGGGTGAGCAGTTCTTC.

The chain recombines TRBV7-9 with TRBJ2-5; 8 nucleotides match TRBD2. The V segment lost 5 bases and the J segment 2 bases; nucleotides outside the gene matches: 7. The CDR3 totals 15 residues. Germline V lookup: CDR1 SEHNR, CDR2 FQNEAQ (reference sequence). The CDR3 here is CASSPSGGWQETQYF. CDR3 nucleotide sequence: TGTGCCAGCAGCCCGTCGGGGGGGTGGCAAGAGACCCAGTACTTC.

CDR3 sequence: CASSSTGSTAGELFF. The DNA of the CDR3 is TGTGCCAGCAGCTCAACAGGGAGTACAGCCGGGGAGCTGTTTTTT. V gene TRBV7-9 combines with J gene TRBJ2-2, with D possibly TRBD1 on 6 matching bases. The CDR3 consists of 15 residues. Trimming removed 4 bases at V and 6 bases at J, with 15 bases between. Germline CDR1 reads SEHNR; CDR2 reads FQNEAQ (reference sequence).

The chain carries TRBV10-2 and TRBJ2-5; tentatively, D is TRBD2 (5 bases). CDR1 is WSHSY, CDR2 SAAADI, per germline. The CDR3 covers 15 residues. V lost 3 bases and J lost 1, with 12 bases in between. In DNA, the CDR3 is TGCGCCAGCAGTGACGGGGTAGCCAGCCAAGAGACCCAGTACTTC. It is translated as CASSDGVASQETQYF.

This chain connects TRBV5-1 to TRBJ2-1, with D perhaps being TRBD1 or TRBD2 (5 bases each). The CDR3 runs to 11 residues. Germline loops: CDR1 SGHRS, CDR2 YFSETQ. With 2 bases removed from V and 9 bases from J, the gap between germline ends came to 6 bases. DNA for the CDR3: TGCGCCAGCAGCTTCGGGGCTGAGCAGTTCTTC. Protein product: CASSFGAEQFF.

The V and J genes are TRBV19 and TRBJ2-1, with unresolved D. V was cut by 6 bases and J by 0 bases, with 15 bases left in between. The CDR3 contains 16 residues. From germline, CDR1 is LNHDA and CDR2 SQIVND (reference sequence). CDR3 DNA: TGTGCCAGTAGCGTAGTGGCGGCCTCCTCCTACAATGAGCAGTTCTTC. Its translation: CASSVVAASSYNEQFF.

CDR3 protein: CASSWTPGLARSDTQYF. The DNA of the CDR3 is TGTGCCAGCAGCTGGACTCCGGGACTGGCCCGCTCAGATACGCAGTATTTT. The chain couples TRBV7-9 to TRBJ2-3, with D perhaps TRBD2 (6 bases). The ends were cut back, 4 bases at V and 4 bases at J, with 21 bases in the middle. The CDR3 extends over 17 amino acids. Germline V gene sequence: CDR1 SEHNR, CDR2 FQNEAQ (reference sequence).

This chain links TRBV29-1 with TRBJ2-1; the match to TRBD2 covers 8 bases. Germline lookup yields CDR1 SQVTM and CDR2 ANQGSEA. The CDR3 consists of 15 residues. V lost 2 bases, J lost 9 bases, and 12 bases stayed unmatched. CDR3 DNA: TGCAGCGTTGAACCCTTAGCGGGGAAAATAGGTGAGCAGTTCTTC. Translation gives CSVEPLAGKIGEQFF.

This clone has a single count. This chain uses TRBV7-2 with TRBJ1-5, with D perhaps matching TRBD1 (6 bases). The CDR3 length is 17 residues. V lost 1 base to trimming and J lost 0 bases, with 13 bases between them. Germline V gene sequence: CDR1 SGHTA, CDR2 FQGNSA. The CDR3 DNA sequence: TGTGCCAGCAGCTTAGTATTGGGGGGGGCTAGCAATCAGCCCCAGCATTTT. Amino acid sequence: CASSLVLGGASNQPQHF.

This clone was detected only once. The chain joins TRBV27 to TRBJ2-7; D perhaps matches TRBD1 (5 bases). This CDR3 is built from 14 residues. V was cut by 3 bases and J by 3 bases, with 12 bases left in between. Germline-derived CDR1 and CDR2 are MNHEY and SMNVEV (reference sequence). CDR3 loop: CASSFQGAVYEQYF. As DNA, the CDR3 is TGTGCCAGCAGTTTCCAGGGCGCTGTCTACGAGCAGTACTTC.

The rearrangement uses TRBV15 and TRBJ2-1; tentatively, D is TRBD2 (6 bases). This CDR3 has 13 amino acids. V was pared by 5 bases and J by 7 bases, with 12 bases between. The germline V gene encodes CDR1 LNHNV and CDR2 YYDKDF (reference sequence). This CDR3 is CATSVGGGNEQFF. The CDR3 nucleotides are TGTGCCACCAGCGTCGGGGGTGGGAATGAGCAGTTCTTC. Using reference TRBV15 and TRBJ2-1 for the parts outside the CDR3, the full variable domain is DAMVIQNPRYQVTQFGKPVTLSCSQTLNHNVMYWYQQKSSQAPKLLFHYYDKDFNNEADTPDNFQSRRPNTSFCFLDIRSPGLGDTAMYLCATSVGGGNEQFFGPGTRLTVL.

V gene TRBV13 combines with J gene TRBJ2-7, with D tentatively TRBD2 (5 bases). V was cut by 0 bases and J by 2 bases, with 11 bases left in between. Germline-derived CDR1 and CDR2 are PRHDT and FYEKMQ (reference sequence). This CDR3 has 15 residues. The CDR3 sequence: CASSLGADGAYEQYF. In DNA form, the CDR3 reads TGTGCCAGCAGCTTAGGCGCGGACGGGGCCTACGAGCAGTACTTC.

The chain carries TRBV10-2 and TRBJ2-7, with D uncertain. The CDR3 sequence is 12 residues long. The germline CDR1 and CDR2 sequences are WSHSY and SAAADI. Trimming left V 3 bases short and J 1 base short, with 4 bases between. The CDR3 loop is CASSETSYEQYF. CDR3 DNA: TGCGCCAGCAGTGAAACTTCCTACGAGCAGTACTTC.

J is TRBJ2-5 and V is TRBV13; D not resolved. The CDR3 runs to 16 residues. The V and J ends lost 3 bases and 4 bases respectively, with 18 bases between them. Germline CDR1 and CDR2: PRHDT and FYEKMQ (reference sequence). The CDR3: CASSFRGGERTETQYF. The DNA for the CDR3 is TGTGCCAGCAGCTTTCGTGGTGGCGAGAGGACAGAGACCCAGTACTTC.

The chain links TRBV28 to TRBJ1-3, with D possibly being TRBD1 (6 bases). The germline V and J ends were trimmed by 6 bases and 0 bases, with 18 bases remaining between them. The germline V gene encodes CDR1 MDHEN and CDR2 SYDVKM. The CDR3 sequence is 17 residues long. The CDR3 DNA reads as TGTGCCAGCAGCCTGACGGGACACCTTTACTCTGGAAACACCATATATTTT. Its translation: CASSLTGHLYSGNTIYF.

The rearrangement uses TRBV7-9 and TRBJ2-5, with D uncertain. V was shortened by 5 bases and J by 5 bases, with 12 bases between the two germline ends. CDR3 length: 13 residues. Germline CDR1 and CDR2: SEHNR and FQNEAQ (reference sequence). Here the CDR3 reads CASSPSEAETQYF. For the CDR3, the DNA is TGTGCCAGCAGCCCGAGTGAAGCGGAGACCCAGTACTTC.

This rearrangement joins TRBV27 to TRBJ2-2; no clear D. This CDR3 has 16 residues. The V gene's germline CDR1 is MNHEY and CDR2 SMNVEV (reference sequence). Trimming removed 7 bases from V and 3 bases from J, with 18 bases in between. CDR3 sequence: CASTWVQVLDTGELFF. The CDR3 DNA reads TGTGCCAGCACCTGGGTCCAGGTTCTAGACACCGGGGAGCTGTTTTTT.

This chain uses TRBV5-4 with TRBJ2-1; the match to TRBD2 covers 7 bases. V was pared by 4 bases and J by 0 bases, with 7 bases of the junction left unmatched. Germline V lookup: CDR1 SGHNT, CDR2 YYREEE (reference sequence). The CDR3 is 16 amino acids. This chain's CDR3 is CASSPGGDYSYNEQFF. The CDR3 DNA reads as TGTGCCAGCAGCCCGGGTGGGGACTACTCCTACAATGAGCAGTTCTTC. Full variable domain (outside the CDR3, taken from reference TRBV5-4 and TRBJ2-1): ETGVTQSPTHLIKTRGQQVTLRCSSQSGHNTVSWYQQALGQGPQFIFQYYREEENGRGNFPPRFSGLQFPNYSSELNVNALELDDSALYLCASSPGGDYSYNEQFFGPGTRLTVL.

The chain is built from TRBV27 and TRBJ2-7; 7 bases fit TRBD1. Looked up from germline, CDR1 is MNHEY and CDR2 is SMNVEV (reference sequence). The CDR3 totals 16 residues. V was pared by 6 bases and J by 0 bases, with 11 bases of the junction left unmatched. CDR3 bases: TGTGCCAGCAGCTACTCCGAGGGGGCGGTCTCCTACGAGCAGTACTTC. It specifies CASSYSEGAVSYEQYF.

V gene TRBV18 combines with J gene TRBJ2-2, with D maybe TRBD1 (6 bases). Germline CDR1 is KGHSH and CDR2 is LQKENI. This CDR3 has 12 residues. V lost 3 bases, J lost 7 bases, and 6 bases lay in between. This CDR3 reads CASSPDSGELFF. In DNA, the CDR3 is TGTGCCAGCTCACCGGACAGCGGGGAGCTGTTTTTT.

The rearrangement joins TRBV6-5 to TRBJ2-5; TRBD2 agrees at 9 bases. The junction had 8 bases not matched to a gene; V was cut back by 2 bases and J by 4 bases. Germline loops: CDR1 MNHEY, CDR2 SVGAGI. There are 16 residues in the CDR3. The CDR3 region has the DNA TGTGCCAGCAGTTACAGGGCGGGAGGGCCTGGAGAGACCCAGTACTTC. This translates into CASSYRAGGPGETQYF.

This chain links TRBV4-3 with TRBJ1-1; the D gene is possibly TRBD1 (5 bases). The CDR3 extends over 16 amino acids. The V and J ends lost 4 bases and 0 bases respectively, with 15 bases between them. CDR1 is LGHNA and CDR2 is YSLEER in the germline V gene. The CDR3 reads CASSPGQSGMNTEAFF. CDR3 in DNA: TGCGCCAGCAGCCCGGGGCAGTCGGGTATGAACACTGAAGCTTTCTTT.

Only a few counts were recorded for this clone. V gene TRBV18 combines with J gene TRBJ1-6; 7 bases map to TRBD1. The junction had 15 bases not matched to a gene; V was cut back by 6 bases and J by 10 bases. In germline, CDR1 is KGHSH, CDR2 LQKENI. The CDR3 has 16 amino acids. The CDR3 coding sequence is TGTGCCAGCTCCCCAGTCTCTGGGCAGGGGGACTCACCCCTCCACTTT. This encodes CASSPVSGQGDSPLHF.

This clone was seen once. The CDR3 loop is CASRYNTEAFF. CDR3 sequence (DNA): TGCGCCAGCAGATATAACACTGAAGCTTTCTTT. This sequence joins TRBV5-1 and TRBJ1-1; D not certain. The CDR3 consists of 11 residues. From germline, CDR1 is SGHRS and CDR2 YFSETQ. V dropped 5 bases and J dropped 2 bases, with 4 bases sitting between them.

Here the CDR3 reads CASSLVFGVQETQYF. DNA of the CDR3: TGTGCCAGCAGCTTAGTCTTCGGGGTTCAGGAGACCCAGTACTTC. This chain links TRBV7-2 with TRBJ2-5, with D possibly matching TRBD2 (5 bases). The CDR3 length is 15 residues. Trimming took 1 base from V and 5 from J, leaving 14 bases between them. CDR1 and CDR2 from the germline V gene are SGHTA and FQGNSA.

This clone was picked up a small number of times. In the same sample, other DNA sequences code for this CDR3. The chain recombines TRBV28 with TRBJ2-5; 8 bases align to TRBD1. V lost 2 bases, J lost 4 bases, and 3 bases stayed unmatched. CDR1 is MDHEN, CDR2 SYDVKM, per germline. CDR3 length equals 14 residues. The CDR3 DNA reads TGTGCCAGCAGTTTACAGGGGGCTGGAGAGACCCAGTACTTC. Translation: CASSLQGAGETQYF. Supplemented by reference TRBV28 and TRBJ2-5, the full variable domain reads DVKVTQSSRYLVKRTGEKVFLECVQDMDHENMFWYRQDPGLGLRLIYFSYDVKMKEKGDIPEGYSVSREKKERFSLILESASTNQTSMYLCASSLQGAGETQYFGPGTRLLVL.

J is TRBJ2-1 and V is TRBV4-1, with D hard to call. The CDR3 runs to 14 residues. The germline V and J ends were trimmed by 0 bases and 3 bases, with 6 bases remaining between them. Per the germline V gene, CDR1 is MGHRA and CDR2 is YSYEKL. The CDR3 region has the DNA TGCGCCAGCAGCCAAGACGCAGACTACAATGAGCAGTTCTTC. Protein sequence: CASSQDADYNEQFF.

The CDR3 sequence is CASSLLGASTGELFF. CDR3 DNA sequence: TGTGCCAGCAGTCTTTTGGGGGCGAGCACCGGGGAGCTGTTTTTT. This chain joins TRBV27 and TRBJ2-2, with D possibly matching TRBD1 (6 bases). The germline V gene encodes CDR1 MNHEY and CDR2 SMNVEV (reference sequence). V gave up 5 bases and J gave up 4 bases, with 14 bases separating them. This CDR3 comprises 15 residues.

V and J are TRBV27 and TRBJ2-7; tentative D call: TRBD1 (6 bases). V lost 4 bases, J lost 2 bases, and 12 bases lay in between. CDR1 MNHEY and CDR2 SMNVEV come from the germline V gene (reference sequence). The CDR3 has 14 residues. The CDR3 nucleotides read TGTGCCAGCAGTTCTTGGGGGCCGACCTACGAGCAGTACTTC. Translating it yields CASSSWGPTYEQYF.

This sequence joins TRBV7-8 and TRBJ2-5; D is ambiguous. The length of the CDR3 is 12 residues. The germline gives CDR1 SGHVS, CDR2 FQNEAQ. Trimming cost V 10 bases and J 5 bases, with 14 bases left between them. This chain's CDR3 is CAIQGEGETQYF. The CDR3 nucleotides read TGTGCCATACAAGGAGAAGGGGAGACCCAGTACTTC.

This clone was picked up one time. V is TRBV18 and J is TRBJ2-5; D is uncertain. This CDR3 is 13 amino acids long. The germline V and J ends were trimmed by 2 bases and 5 bases, with 9 bases remaining between them. CDR1 KGHSH and CDR2 LQKENI come from the germline V gene. Here the CDR3 reads CASSPVVGETQYF. The CDR3 region has the DNA TGTGCCAGCTCACCAGTGGTTGGGGAGACCCAGTACTTC.